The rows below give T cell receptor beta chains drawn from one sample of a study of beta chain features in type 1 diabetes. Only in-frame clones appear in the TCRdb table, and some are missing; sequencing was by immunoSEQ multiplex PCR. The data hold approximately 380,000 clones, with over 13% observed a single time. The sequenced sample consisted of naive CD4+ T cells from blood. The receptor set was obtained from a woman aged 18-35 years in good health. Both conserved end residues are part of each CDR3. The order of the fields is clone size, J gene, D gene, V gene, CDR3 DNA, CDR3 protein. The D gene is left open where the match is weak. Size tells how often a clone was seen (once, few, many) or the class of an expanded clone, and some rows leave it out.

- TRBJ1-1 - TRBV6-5 TGTGCCAGCAGTTACCTAACTGGGGGCCCGGCTGAAGCTTTCTTT CASSYLTGGPAEAFF
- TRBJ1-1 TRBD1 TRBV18 TGTGCCAGCTCACCAGGACAGGGGGCGGGAGCTTTCTTT CASSPGQGAGAFF
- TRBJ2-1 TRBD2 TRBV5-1 TGCGCCAGCAGGGCTGCGGGAGGGCTTTCAGGGAGCAATGAGCAGTTCTTC CASRAAGGLSGSNEQFF
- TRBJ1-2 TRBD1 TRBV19 TGTGCCAGTAGCGGGAAGGGGGCTGTCTGGTATGGCTACACCTTC CASSGKGAVWYGYTF
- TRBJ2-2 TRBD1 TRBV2 TGTGCCAGCAGTGAGACAGGGTTGAACACCGGGGAGCTGTTTTTT CASSETGLNTGELFF
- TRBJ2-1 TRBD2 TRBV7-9 TGTGCCAGCAGCCCTCGGACTAGCGGGAGGAATGAGCAGTTCTTC CASSPRTSGRNEQFF
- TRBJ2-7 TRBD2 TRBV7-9 TGTGCCAGCAGCTTCGCGGGAGGGCCGGGTGAGCAGTACTTC CASSFAGGPGEQYF
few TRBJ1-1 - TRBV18 TGTGCCAGCTCACCAAACCGTCCGGGGTACGGCGCTGAAGCTTTCTTT CASSPNRPGYGAEAFF
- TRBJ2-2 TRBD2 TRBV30 TGTGCCTGGAGGGGGGTAGCGGGAATCGCCGGGGAGCTGTTTTTT CAWRGVAGIAGELFF
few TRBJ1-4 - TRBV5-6 TGTGCCAGCAGCTTGAGATCGAGAGAAAAACTGTTTTTT CASSLRSREKLFF
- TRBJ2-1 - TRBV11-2 TGTGCCAGCAGCCGCCCCATCTCGAGAAGCGGCTCCTACAATGAGCAGTTCTTC CASSRPISRSGSYNEQFF
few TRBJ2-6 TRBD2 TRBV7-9 TGTGCCAGCAGCCTTTTAGCGGGAGCTGGGGCCAACGTCCTGACTTTC CASSLLAGAGANVLTF
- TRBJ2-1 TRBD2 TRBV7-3 TGTGCCAGCAGCTTAATGGGGACTAGCGGGAGTAATGAGCAGTTCTTC CASSLMGTSGSNEQFF